Following are 23 T cell receptor beta chains from one sample sequenced in a study of tumor-infiltrating lymphocytes in primary liver carcinoma. Making TCR beta cDNA involved around 540 ng total RNA and a constant-region primer. Libraries covering TCR beta were generated through three nested multiplex PCR rounds (using a slightly modified ARM-PCR). Each of the first two PCR rounds ran approximately 11 cycles with TRBV1-TRBV30 forward and C-beta reverse primers. Each CDR3 protein gets one entry after TCRdb re-called the multiplex PCR reads with MiXCR. The profile covers about 74,000 distinct CDR3 sequences, with more than 60% appearing a single time and 28% taken by the ten largest. For each extraction, RNA and DNA were obtained together from roughly 20-30 mg of unsorted bulk tissue. The sequenced sample consisted of liver tumor tissue from sampling region 4. Subset denoted: tumor region T4, right-lateral pole. These receptors all come from a middle-aged man with primary liver carcinoma and hepatitis B virus infection.

The table lists this clonotype with a few counts. A much larger clone differs from this one at a single base, so this may be a read error. The gene calls are TRBV10-2 and TRBJ1-5; 7 bases align to TRBD1. CDR1 and CDR2 from the germline V gene are WSHSY and SAAADI. This CDR3 spans 14 amino acids. V was clipped by 5 bases and J by 8 bases; unmatched bases: 9. Here the CDR3 reads CASSRQGPLEPQHF. In DNA, the CDR3 is TGCGCCAGCAGTCGACAGGGTCCCCTGGAGCCCCAGCATTTT.

As to this clonotype: A much larger clone sits a single nucleotide away, making a read error possible. This sequence joins TRBV28 and TRBJ2-2; perhaps TRBD2 as D (6 bases). The CDR3 is 17 amino acids. Germline CDR1 MDHEN, CDR2 SYDVKM. Trimming pared 4 bases from V and 4 bases from J, leaving 19 bases between. The CDR3 reads CASSSYPLVGGTGELFF. The DNA of the CDR3 is TGTGCCAGCAGTTCCTACCCACTAGTGGGAGGCACCGGGGAGCTGTTTTTT. The complete variable domain, with remaining parts taken from reference TRBV28 and TRBJ2-2, reads DVKVTQSSRYLVKRTGEKVFLECVQDMDHENMFWYRQDPGLGLRLIYFSYDVKMKEKGDIPEGYSVSREKKERFSLILESASTNQTSMYLCASSSYPLVGGTGELFFGEGSRLTVL.

This clonotype was recorded only once. This may be a read error: a much more frequent sequence differs by one nucleotide. The J gene is TRBJ2-5, the V gene TRBV5-1; D is perhaps TRBD2 (6 bases). Germline-derived CDR1 and CDR2 are SGHRS and YFSETQ. V was cut by 9 bases and J by 1 base, with 16 bases left in between. The CDR3 sequence is 14 residues long. CDR3 coding DNA: TGCGCCATCTCGGGAGCGGGTGCCCAAGAGACCCAGTACTTC. It codes for CAISGAGAQETQYF. Based on the CDR3 plus reference TRBV5-1 and TRBJ2-5, the full variable domain is KAGVTQTPRYLIKTRGQQVTLSCSPISGHRSVSWYQQTPGQGLQFLFEYFSETQRNKGNFPGRFSGRQFSNSRSEMNVSTLELGDSALYLCAISGAGAQETQYFGPGTRLLVL.

The table lists this clonotype with a few counts. The chain has TRBV18 and TRBJ2-1, with TRBD2 matching 14 bases. CDR3 length: 14 residues. Unmatched junction bases numbered 4, after V lost 5 bases and J lost 10 bases. CDR1 and CDR2 from the germline V gene are KGHSH and LQKENI. CDR3 nucleotide sequence: TGTGCCAGCTCAGCCGGGACTAGCGGGAGCGAGCAGTTCTTC. Amino acids: CASSAGTSGSEQFF. The complete variable domain, with remaining parts taken from reference TRBV18 and TRBJ2-1, reads NAGVMQNPRHLVRRRGQEARLRCSPMKGHSHVYWYRQLPEEGLKFMVYLQKENIIDESGMPKERFSAEFPKEGPSILRIQQVVRGDSAAYFCASSAGTSGSEQFFGPGTRLTVL.

Note on this clonotype: One junction end disagrees with the germline gene, perhaps due to a read error. The chain joins TRBV29-1 to TRBJ2-7, with D tentatively TRBD1 (7 bases). Germline CDR1 and CDR2: SQVTM and ANQGSEA. This CDR3 spans 12 amino acids. CDR3 sequence (DNA): TGCAGGGTCCGAGGGGGCGGGGACGAGCAGCACTTC. Protein product: CRVRGGGDEQHF.

V is TRBV18 and J is TRBJ2-1, with 10 bases aligning to TRBD2. The junction had 2 bases not matched to a gene; V was cut back by 4 bases and J by 5 bases. From germline, CDR1 is KGHSH and CDR2 LQKENI. This CDR3 comprises 14 residues. CDR3 amino acids: CASSRTSGNNEQFF. Written as DNA, the CDR3 is TGTGCCAGCTCACGGACTAGCGGAAACAATGAGCAGTTCTTC.

Turning to this clonotype: One junction end does not reproduce the germline sequence, and a read error may be involved. V gene TRBV6-5 combines with J gene TRBJ2-5; 8 positions agree with TRBD1. Germline lookup yields CDR1 MNHEY and CDR2 SVGAGI. The CDR3 contains 12 residues. For the CDR3, the DNA is TGTGCCAGCAGTTACTCGACAGGGGCCCAATACTTC. Its translation: CASSYSTGAQYF.

Comment on this clonotype: One end of the junction varies from germline; a read error may be responsible. The genes are TRBV19 and TRBJ2-1; 7 bases line up with TRBD2. The CDR3 totals 15 residues. Germline V gene data show CDR1 as LNHDA and CDR2 as SQIVND (reference sequence). The CDR3 nucleotides are TGTGCCAGTAGCCATCTAGCGGCCTCCTACGATGAGCAGTTCTTC. This sequence encodes CASSHLAASYDEQFF.

The chain employs TRBV2 and TRBJ2-3; no clear D. The ends were cut back, 5 bases at V and 0 bases at J, with 12 bases in the middle. The CDR3 length is 15 residues. The V gene's germline CDR1 is SNHLY and CDR2 FYNNEI. CDR3 DNA sequence: TGTGCCAGCAGTACAGACATTACTAGCACAGATACGCAGTATTTT. Translation: CASSTDITSTDTQYF.

On this clonotype itself: A much larger clone differs from this one at a single base, so this may be a read error. The chain links TRBV5-1 to TRBJ2-1, with TRBD2 identical over 9 bases. The CDR3 covers 16 residues. Germline lookup yields CDR1 SGHRS and CDR2 YFSETQ. CDR3 DNA: TGCACCAGCAGCCGAGGACTAGCGATTAGCCGGGATGAGCAGTTCTTC. This translates into CTSSRGLAISRDEQFF.

The CDR3 region has the DNA TGTGCCAGCAGCCAATTAGGCGCGGTGGGCACAGATACGCAGTATTTT. Translating gives CASSQLGAVGTDTQYF. This chain uses TRBV11-2 with TRBJ2-3; D not resolved. Trimming shortened V by 5 bases and J by 1 base, and 16 bases separated the two germline ends. The CDR3 contains 16 residues. Germline CDR1 reads SGHAT; CDR2 reads FQNNGV.

The chain links TRBV6-2 or TRBV6-3 to TRBJ2-7; 8 bases fit TRBD2. After removal of 2 bases from V and 5 bases from J, the junction contained 8 bases not matched to a gene. Germline CDR1 is MNHEY and CDR2 is SVGEGT. CDR3 length: 15 residues. CDR3 DNA: TGTGCCAGCAGTTACCTAGGACTAGCTACGCACGAGCAGTACTTC. Encoded protein: CASSYLGLATHEQYF.

This clonotype was counted a few times. This sequence may be a read error, since a much larger clone differs from it by one base. In DNA form, the CDR3 reads TGTGCCAGCAGCCCCCGGAGGGGGCGAGAGGCCCAGTACTTC. Translating gives CASSPRRGREAQYF. The chain has TRBV7-8 and TRBJ2-5; the D gene is possibly TRBD1 (7 bases). CDR1 and CDR2 (germline): SGHVS, FQNEAQ. This CDR3 spans 14 amino acids.

The sample holds one count of this clonotype. Just one base apart from a much larger clone, this may be a read error. The V gene is TRBV28, the J gene TRBJ1-1; D is undetermined. This CDR3 spans 14 amino acids. Trimming took 7 bases from V and 0 from J, leaving 12 bases between them. Germline-derived CDR1 and CDR2 are MDHEN and SYDVKM. The CDR3 coding sequence is TGTGCCAGCATCTTACGGCAGTTGAACACTGAAGCTTTCTTT. Its protein product is CASILRQLNTEAFF.

This clonotype appeared once. A read error may account for a junction end that differs from germline. The J gene is TRBJ2-7, the V gene TRBV6-5, with 10 bases lining up with TRBD1. Per germline, CDR1 MNHEY and CDR2 SVGAGI. The CDR3 covers 16 residues. The CDR3, as DNA: TGTACCAGGAGTTACTCGACGACAGGGGGCTTCTACGAGCAGTACTTC. Amino acids: CTRSYSTTGGFYEQYF.

This clonotype was detected ten times or more. The V gene is TRBV7-8, the J gene TRBJ2-1; D may be TRBD2 (6 bases). The CDR3 is 19 amino acids. The V gene lost 3 bases and the J gene lost 0 bases, with 21 bases spanning the gap. Germline lookup yields CDR1 SGHVS and CDR2 FQNEAQ. The CDR3 nucleotides are TGTGCCAGCAGCTTTCTAGAGCTGTCTAGCGCTAGCTCCTACAATGAGCAGTTCTTC. Its translation is CASSFLELSSASSYNEQFF.

On this clonotype itself: A read error may account for a junction end that differs from germline. The chain combines TRBV4-1 with TRBJ2-1; D is undetermined. The V gene's germline CDR1 is MGHRA and CDR2 YSYEKL. This CDR3 has 17 residues. The CDR3 sequence is CASSQDRPGGSYSEQFF. The CDR3 coding sequence is TGCGCCAGCAGCCAAGATAGGCCGGGTGGCTCCTACAGTGAGCAGTTCTTC.

A few counts support this clonotype. The chain employs TRBV7-3 and TRBJ1-1; tentatively, D is TRBD1 (5 bases). Germline V lookup: CDR1 SGHTA, CDR2 FQGTGA. The V end was cut by 6 bases, the J end by 0 bases, with 8 bases between. This CDR3 region has 13 residues. CDR3 in amino acids: CASRLTVNTEAFF. CDR3 nucleotide sequence: TGTGCCAGCAGATTGACAGTGAACACTGAAGCTTTCTTT.

Regarding this clonotype: It may be a read error: a sequence one base away is much more abundant. DNA for the CDR3: TGTGCCATCAGTACAACAGGGGGCAACACCGGGGAGCTGTTTTTT. This sequence encodes CAISTTGGNTGELFF. The V call is TRBV24-1, the J call TRBJ2-2, with TRBD1 matching over 9 bases. Germline V gene sequence: CDR1 KGHDR, CDR2 SFDVKD. This CDR3 comprises 15 residues.

As concerns this clonotype: One end of the junction varies from germline; a read error may be responsible. The chain combines TRBV29-1 with TRBJ2-1; D gene ambiguous. This CDR3 contains 10 residues. Germline CDR1 reads SQVTM; CDR2 reads ANQGSEA. The CDR3 DNA follows: TGCAGCGTCACCTACAATGAGCAGTTTTTC. Its protein product is CSVTYNEQFF.

This clonotype was recorded many times. V gene TRBV29-1 combines with J gene TRBJ1-2, with D possibly being TRBD1 (5 bases). Trimming shortened V by 3 bases and J by 8 bases, and 10 bases separated the two germline ends. Looked up from germline, CDR1 is SQVTM and CDR2 is ANQGSEA. This CDR3 has 11 amino acids. The CDR3 DNA reads as TGCAGCGTTGATCGGGGGAGCGGCTACACCTTC. This translates into CSVDRGSGYTF.

Note on this clonotype: At one boundary the junction diverges from the germline segment, which might be a read error. The chain employs TRBV4-2 and TRBJ2-6; D possibly corresponds to TRBD1 (6 bases). The V gene's germline CDR1 is LGHNA and CDR2 YNFKEQ. The CDR3 sequence is 15 residues long. The CDR3 bases are TGTGACAGCAGCCAGACAGGATCTGGGGCCAACGTGCTGACTTTC. Protein: CDSSQTGSGANVLTF.

About this clonotype itself: A much larger clone differs by one base, so this may be a read error. The conserved final phenylalanine or tryptophan is absent from the CDR3, which likely points to a read error. This rearrangement joins TRBV7-9 to TRBJ2-1; D is perhaps TRBD1 (6 bases). Deletions cut 0 bases from V and 9 bases from J, with 12 bases between. This CDR3 has 14 amino acids. CDR1 and CDR2 (germline): SEHNR, FQNEAQ (reference sequence). The CDR3 loop is CASSLANRATEQFL. In DNA form, the CDR3 reads TGTGCCAGCAGCTTAGCTAACAGGGCTACTGAGCAGTTCCTC.